This T cell receptor beta chain was found in a study of cytomegalovirus exposure and HLA in healthy donors. The CDR3 runs 15 residues. Trimming pared 2 bases from V and 7 bases from J, leaving 17 bases between. The germline V gene encodes CDR1 MNHNY and CDR2 SVGAGI (reference sequence). As to this clone: The antigen is undetermined.

PCR amplification relied on 60 Vbeta primers (plus 13 Jbeta primers). Method: immunoSEQ multiplex PCR; TCRdb's copy keeps in-frame clones and lacks some. This sample yields 190,000 or so clones, of which less than 85% are seen a single time; roughly 0.65% belongs to the top ten. Study results and limitations: In vitro assays verified that a few CMV-associated chains recognized CMV antigens specifically. Relative to the roughly 700-donor mean, N-insertions were reportedly fewer in an Asian-associated ancestry cluster in a later analysis. Researchers reported in a later analysis that common viral pathogens appeared linked to several top clusters.

The clonotype comes from a boy between 10 and 17 years old in good health and CMV-seronegative. Specimen: PBMCs. The genes are TRBV6-6 and TRBJ1-1; tentatively, D is TRBD1 (6 bases). CDR3 amino acids: CASSYAPQGRVEAFF. In DNA form, the CDR3 reads TGTGCCAGCAGTTACGCCCCACAGGGAAGGGTTGAAGCTTTCTTT.